The entry below describes one T cell receptor (beta chain). Its antigen is not known. These data are taken from a study of cytomegalovirus exposure and HLA in healthy donors. Broader study findings: Later analysis identified about 17,000 TCR beta sequences associated with HLA alleles, using a false discovery rate threshold of 0.05. Some V segments (TRBV6-2 and TRBV6-3 among them) were excluded as indistinguishable.

The CDR3 totals 16 residues. Germline V gene data show CDR1 as ENHRY and CDR2 as SYGVKD. After removal of 8 bases from V and 0 bases from J, the junction contained 5 bases not matched to a gene. The PCR made use of 60 Vbeta and 13 Jbeta primers. The data were produced by immunoSEQ multiplex PCR, yet TCRdb's version contains in-frame clones alone and is incomplete. The repertoire consists of 150,000 to 200,000 clones, with more than 75% occurring once and the leading ten covering 1.5% to 2%. The TCR sequence derives from a woman under 30 in good health and CMV-seronegative. The material sequenced was PBMCs. V gene TRBV10-3 combines with J gene TRBJ2-2; 11 bases match TRBD2. CDR3 in DNA: TGTGCCATCGGGACTAGCGGAGCCTCGAACACCGGGGAGCTGTTTTTT. Amino acids: CAIGTSGASNTGELFF.